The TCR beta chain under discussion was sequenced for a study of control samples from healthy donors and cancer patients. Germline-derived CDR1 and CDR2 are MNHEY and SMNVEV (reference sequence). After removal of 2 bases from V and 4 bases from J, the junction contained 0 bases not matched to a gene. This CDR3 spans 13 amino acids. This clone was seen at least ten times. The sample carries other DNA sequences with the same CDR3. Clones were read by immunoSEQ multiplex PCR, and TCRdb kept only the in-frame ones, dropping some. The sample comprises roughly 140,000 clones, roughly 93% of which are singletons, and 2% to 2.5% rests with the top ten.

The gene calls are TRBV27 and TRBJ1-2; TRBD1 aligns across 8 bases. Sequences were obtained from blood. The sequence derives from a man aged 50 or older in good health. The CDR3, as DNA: TGTGCCAGCAGTTTAGGGACAGGCTATGGCTACACCTTC. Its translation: CASSLGTGYGYTF.